These T cell receptor beta chains were read from a single sample in a study of neoadjuvant nivolumab and ipilimumab in lung cancer. Measured with immunoSEQ multiplex PCR; TCRdb has only the in-frame clones, and not every one. The sample lists about 25,000 clones, 82% occurring once. Source: tumor tissue, taken after neoadjuvant nivolumab, alone or with ipilimumab, at or shortly before surgery. These receptors all come from an adult with non-small cell lung cancer. The CDR3 runs from the conserved cysteine through the conserved F or W. A D gene is named only where the DNA matches it firmly. Where a row states a size, it is once, few, many or the class of an expanded clone; other rows omit it.

>-|TRBJ1-5|TRBV5-1|-
TGCGCCAGCAGCCCGGACAGCAATCAGCCCCAGCATTTT
CASSPDSNQPQHF
>-|TRBJ2-2|TRBV18|TRBD2
TGTGCCAGCTCACCTCTAGGACTAGCGAACACCGGGGAGCTGTTTTTT
CASSPLGLANTGELFF
>-|TRBJ2-5|TRBV25-1|-
TGTGCCAGCAGGGGGGGTAGCCAAGAGACCCAGTACTTC
CASRGGSQETQYF
>-|TRBJ1-1|TRBV7-9|-
TGTGCCAGCAGTTGGGGGACTGAAGCTTTCTTT
CASSWGTEAFF
>-|TRBJ1-4|TRBV5-1|-
TGCGCCAGCAGTACAGGTGGCGCGGATGAAAAACTGTTTTTT
CASSTGGADEKLFF
>-|TRBJ1-1|TRBV19|-
TGTGCCAGTAGTATACTGCGGAACACTGAAGCTTTCTTT
CASSILRNTEAFF
>-|TRBJ2-5|TRBV6-1|-
TGTGCCAGCAGTGTTGACAGGGAGACCCAGTACTTC
CASSVDRETQYF
>-|TRBJ2-3|TRBV29-1|TRBD2
TGCAGCGTCCGCCCTAGACTAGCGGGAGTCGGCACAGATACGCAGTATTTT
CSVRPRLAGVGTDTQYF
>-|TRBJ1-5|TRBV19|-
TGTGCCAGCCAGGAACTGCGGGGAACAGGACAGCCCCAGCATTTT
CASQELRGTGQPQHF
>-|TRBJ2-3|TRBV19|-
TGTGCCAGTAGTATAGACCGGGATACGCAGTATTTT
CASSIDRDTQYF
>few|TRBJ2-7|TRBV30|-
TGTGCCTGGAGTGTAGGGACTGATGACTCCTACGAGCAGTACTTC
CAWSVGTDDSYEQYF
>-|TRBJ2-1|TRBV11-2|-
TGTGCCAGCAGCTTAGGACGACTTCGGTACAATGAGCAGTTCTTC
CASSLGRLRYNEQFF
>few|TRBJ2-7|TRBV13|-
TGTGCCAGCAGCTCCCGACAGGACAGCTACGAGCAGTACTTC
CASSSRQDSYEQYF
>-|TRBJ1-5|TRBV5-1|-
TGCGCCAGCAGCTTGAGGTACCGACGGGCCAATCAGCCCCAGCATTTT
CASSLRYRRANQPQHF
>-|TRBJ2-2|TRBV30|-
TGTGCCTGGAGTGACCCGGGACTTATGGCCGGGGAGCTGTTTTTT
CAWSDPGLMAGELFF
>-|TRBJ1-2|TRBV5-1|-
TGCGCCAGCAGCTTGCAAACAGGGAGCTATGGCTACACCTTC
CASSLQTGSYGYTF
>-|TRBJ2-7|TRBV7-8|TRBD2
TGTGCCAGCAGCTTCGCGGGACTAGCGGATGCCTACGAGCAGTACTTC
CASSFAGLADAYEQYF
>-|TRBJ2-7|TRBV29-1|-
TGCAGCGTTCAAAGGGGATACGAGCAGTACTTC
CSVQRGYEQYF
>-|TRBJ2-7|TRBV2|-
TGTGCCAGCAGTAAAGGGTATGGGGAGTCCTACGAGCAGTACTTC
CASSKGYGESYEQYF
>-|TRBJ1-1|TRBV6-5|-
TGTGCCAGCGGCGCGACACCGAACACTGAAGCTTTCTTT
CASGATPNTEAFF
>-|TRBJ1-2|TRBV2|-
TGTGCCAGCAGTGAATTGCGGGTGATTAACTATGGCTACACCTTC
CASSELRVINYGYTF
>-|TRBJ2-2|TRBV7-9|-
TGTGCCAGCAGCTTGGGGATGGCCGGGGAGCTGTTTTTT
CASSLGMAGELFF
>-|TRBJ2-7|TRBV11-2|-
TGTGCCAGCAGCTTCGACCCTCAGGGCTCCCTCTCCTACGAGCAGTACTTC
CASSFDPQGSLSYEQYF
>-|TRBJ2-5|TRBV5-5|-
TGTGCCAGCAGCTTGGTGGGGGAGATCCAAGAGACCCAGTACTTC
CASSLVGEIQETQYF
>-|TRBJ2-2|TRBV7-8|TRBD2
TGTGCCAGCTCGGCGGCTAGCGGGGCCCGGACCACCGGGGAGCTGTTTTTT
CASSAASGARTTGELFF
>few|TRBJ2-1|TRBV27|-
TGTGCCAGCAGTTTGTTGTCGGGAGCCTCATCCTACAATGAGCAGTTCTTC
CASSLLSGASSYNEQFF
>-|TRBJ2-5|TRBV12-5|-
TGTGCTAGTGGTTTGGCGCTAGCGAGTCAAGAGACCCAGTACTTC
CASGLALASQETQYF
>-|TRBJ2-7|TRBV9|-
TGTGCCAGCAGCGTAGGTAGCTCCTACGAGCAGTACTTC
CASSVGSSYEQYF
>few|TRBJ2-2|TRBV7-8|-
TGTGCCAGCACCACCGGGCTCCGGGGACTGAACACCGGGGAGCTGTTTTTT
CASTTGLRGLNTGELFF
>-|TRBJ1-1|TRBV4-1|-
TGCGCCAGCAGCCAGGGAAACACTGAAGCTTTCTTT
CASSQGNTEAFF
>-|TRBJ1-2|TRBV11-2|-
TGTGCCAGCAGCTTAGAGGGGGGTTTGGGGTATGGCTACACCTTC
CASSLEGGLGYGYTF
>-|TRBJ2-3|TRBV11-3|TRBD1
TGTGCCAGCAGCCGGAGACAGGGCCCAGGGGATACGCAGTATTTT
CASSRRQGPGDTQYF
>few|TRBJ2-7|TRBV5-1|TRBD1
TGCGCCAGCAGCTCAGGGGGTGACGAGCAGTACTTC
CASSSGGDEQYF
>few|TRBJ1-2|TRBV5-6|TRBD1
TGTGCCAGCAGCTGGGTGGGGACAGGGGAAGAAGGCTACACCTTC
CASSWVGTGEEGYTF
>once|TRBJ1-2|TRBV28|-
TGTGCCAGCAGGTCCGGCGCAAACTATGGCTACACCTTC
CASRSGANYGYTF
>-|TRBJ2-6|TRBV18|-
TGTGCCAGCTCACCAGGGGGGATTGGGGCCAACGTCCTGACTTTC
CASSPGGIGANVLTF
>-|TRBJ1-1|TRBV6-5|-
TGTGCCAGCAGGCCGGGTCACTCGAACACTGAAGCTTTCTTT
CASRPGHSNTEAFF
>-|TRBJ1-1|TRBV19|-
TGTGCCAGTAGTATCGGTACTGAAGCTTTCTTT
CASSIGTEAFF
>once|TRBJ2-1|TRBV5-4|-
TGTGCCAGCACCATAGCTAGGGGGAGTCATGAGCAGTTCTTC
CASTIARGSHEQFF
>-|TRBJ1-5|TRBV30|-
TGTGCCTGGAGTGGGGGGATGGGTCAGCCCCAGCATTTT
CAWSGGMGQPQHF
>-|TRBJ2-5|TRBV29-1|-
TGCAGCGTCGCGGGACAAGGGGTAGAGACCCAGTACTTC
CSVAGQGVETQYF
>-|TRBJ1-4|TRBV6-1|-
TGTGCCAGCAGATCGGACAGTAGGAATGAAAAACTGTTTTTT
CASRSDSRNEKLFF
>-|TRBJ2-2|TRBV5-5|-
TGTGCCAGCAGCTGGGCCGGGGGCACCGGGGAGCTGTTTTTT
CASSWAGGTGELFF
>-|TRBJ2-2|TRBV2|TRBD2
TGTGCCAGCAGTCTTGGCCTAGCGGACCCTGGGTACACCGGGGAGCTGTTTTTT
CASSLGLADPGYTGELFF
>-|TRBJ1-2|TRBV5-1|-
TGCGCCAGCAGCTTGCAAACAGGGATAAACTATGGCTACACCTTC
CASSLQTGINYGYTF
>once|TRBJ1-1|TRBV6-5|TRBD1
TGTGCCAGCAGTCCTAGGGGGCGCACTGAAGCTTTCTTT
CASSPRGRTEAFF
>-|TRBJ2-7|TRBV27|TRBD2
TGTGCCAGCGCTAGCGGATTCTCCTACGAGCAGTACTTC
CASASGFSYEQYF
>-|TRBJ2-1|TRBV18|-
TGTGCCAGCTCACCCGGGTCTGGGGGTGAGCAGTTCTTC
CASSPGSGGEQFF
>-|TRBJ1-1|TRBV5-1|-
TGCGCCAGCAGCTTCTCTACGGGGCAGGGGAACACTGAAGCTTTCTTT
CASSFSTGQGNTEAFF
>once|TRBJ2-2|TRBV7-9|-
TGTGCCAGCAGCCGGGACGGAACGAACACCGGGGAGCTGTTTTTT
CASSRDGTNTGELFF